Each of the 9 T cell receptor beta chains below was sequenced from the same sample in a study of Ad26.COV2.S vaccination and SARS-CoV-2 variants. The treatment here: roughly 18 received Ad26.COV2.S at low or high dose, single or two shots; 5 received placebo; per-sample allocation not given. Day 63 after the first injection of vaccine or placebo was the sampling time. Data came from immunoSEQ multiplex PCR; TCRdb stores just in-frame clones and leaves some out. Among some 500,000 clones listed, about 91% were seen once. Material: peripheral blood, obtained in a trial of Ad26.COV2.S vaccine versus placebo. The receptor source for this set is a person between 18 and 59 years old who received the Ad26.COV2.S COVID-19 vaccine or a placebo.

The J gene is TRBJ1-1, the V gene TRBV19; possible D gene TRBD1, 6 bases. V lost 6 bases and J 5 bases, leaving 19 bases between the germline ends. Germline V gene lookup returns CDR1 LNHDA and CDR2 SQIVND (reference sequence). This CDR3 comprises 15 residues. The CDR3 DNA reads as TGTGCCAGTAGAGGAGGTTGGGGGCGGGAGACTGAAGCTTTCTTT. This encodes CASRGGWGRETEAFF.

The rearrangement joins TRBV14 to TRBJ2-2; 8 bases fit TRBD1. The CDR3 consists of 16 residues. Germline assignment: CDR1 SGHDN and CDR2 FVKESK. Unmatched junction bases numbered 4, after V lost 4 bases and J lost 0 bases. The CDR3 DNA sequence: TGTGCCAGCAGCCCTTGGACAGGGTCGAACACCGGGGAGCTGTTTTTT. Protein sequence: CASSPWTGSNTGELFF.

V gene TRBV3-1 (or the pseudogene TRBV3-2) combines with J gene TRBJ1-4, with D possibly being TRBD1 (6 bases). CDR1 is LGHDT and CDR2 is YNNKEL in the germline V gene (reference sequence). Trimming took off 7 bases at V and 3 bases at J, with 15 bases between the two ends. The CDR3 runs to 15 residues. The CDR3 DNA reads TGTGCCAGCACCGAGGGGGGGCACTCTAATGAAAAACTGTTTTTT. Translated: CASTEGGHSNEKLFF.

The chain recombines TRBV3-1 (or the pseudogene TRBV3-2) with TRBJ1-2; TRBD1 agrees at 10 bases. The CDR3 runs 15 residues. CDR1 is LGHDT, CDR2 YNNKEL, per germline (reference sequence). The junction had 6 bases not matched to a gene; V was cut back by 0 bases and J by 8 bases. The CDR3, as DNA: TGTGCCAGCAGCCAAGAGGGACAGGGGATTCGCGGCTACACCTTC. As protein: CASSQEGQGIRGYTF.

This clone was detected only a few times. Its ends do not fully match the called genes, so a read error is possible. The chain combines TRBV28 with TRBJ1-1; D is possibly TRBD1 (6 bases). Germline CDR1 and CDR2: MDHEN and SYDVKM. The CDR3 is 16 amino acids. As DNA, the CDR3 is TGTGCCAGCAGTTTGGGGAACCGAGGACAGCCACGAAGCTTTGGCTTT. Translating gives CASSLGNRGQPRSFGF.

This clone was detected once. The CDR3 protein is CASSRDHQETQYF. The CDR3 bases are TGTGCCAGCAGCAGGGACCACCAAGAGACCCAGTACTTC. The chain carries TRBV28 and TRBJ2-5; the D gene could be TRBD1 or TRBD2 (5 bases each). V lost 6 bases to trimming and J lost 0 bases, with 8 bases between them. This CDR3 has 13 amino acids. Germline V gene sequence: CDR1 MDHEN, CDR2 SYDVKM. Supplemented by reference TRBV28 and TRBJ2-5, the full variable domain reads DVKVTQSSRYLVKRTGEKVFLECVQDMDHENMFWYRQDPGLGLRLIYFSYDVKMKEKGDIPEGYSVSREKKERFSLILESASTNQTSMYLCASSRDHQETQYFGPGTRLLVL.

The J gene is TRBJ1-3, the V gene TRBV6-1; no clear D gene. V was trimmed by 1 base and J by 2 bases, leaving 9 bases between them. CDR1 and CDR2 (germline): MNHNS, SASEGT. This CDR3 region has 15 residues. CDR3 sequence: CASSEGFFTGNTIYF. CDR3 DNA: TGTGCCAGCAGTGAAGGATTTTTTACTGGAAACACCATATATTTT.

This chain connects TRBV29-1 to TRBJ1-2; D not resolved. This CDR3 region has 11 residues. Trimming shortened V by 5 bases and J by 2 bases, and 6 bases separated the two germline ends. The germline V gene has CDR1 SQVTM and CDR2 ANQGSEA. CDR3 protein: CSVRENYGYTF. CDR3 bases: TGCAGCGTTCGGGAGAACTATGGCTACACCTTC.

V usage is TRBV5-8 and J usage is TRBJ2-1, with D possibly being TRBD2 (6 bases). The germline CDR1 and CDR2 sequences are SGHTS and YDEGEE. The length of the CDR3 is 14 residues. Trimming took off 7 bases at V and 7 bases at J, with 18 bases between the two ends. As DNA, the CDR3 is TGTGCCAGCGGCCGGGACTCTGGGAGGAATGAGCAGTTCTTC. It codes for CASGRDSGRNEQFF. The full variable domain, completed using reference TRBV5-8 and TRBJ2-1, is EAGVTQSPTHLIKTRGQQATLRCSPISGHTSVYWYQQALGLGLQFLLWYDEGEERNRGNFPPRFSGRQFPNYSSELNVNALELEDSALYLCASGRDSGRNEQFFGPGTRLTVL.